Described below is a single T cell receptor (beta chain) sequence and its context. Authors' methods: Reference gene primer amplification in the assay estimated nucleated cell counts. The data were produced by immunoSEQ multiplex PCR, yet TCRdb's version contains in-frame clones alone and is incomplete. The V and J calls and clone size were taken over from that table, and D and trimming were inferred from the DNA. The sample holds approximately 30,000 clones; about 89% are singletons and the top ten take roughly 5.7%. These data originate in a study of blood T cell repertoires in COVID-19. As for the study in general: There were acute and convalescent COVID-19 samples, and they came from the United States, Italy and Spain. From T cells, B-cell-depleted T cells, or PBMCs came the material, which was cDNA or gDNA.

V lost 8 bases and J lost 9, with 8 bases in between. The germline CDR1 and CDR2 sequences are MDHEN and SYDVKM. The length of the CDR3 is 10 residues. This rearrangement joins TRBV28 to TRBJ2-1; D is possibly TRBD2 (6 bases). Specimen: peripheral blood. This TCR came from a human donor in a cohort sampled during active COVID-19. CDR3 DNA: TGTGCCAGCCGTAGCGGTGAGCAGTTCTTC. Its translation is CASRSGEQFF.